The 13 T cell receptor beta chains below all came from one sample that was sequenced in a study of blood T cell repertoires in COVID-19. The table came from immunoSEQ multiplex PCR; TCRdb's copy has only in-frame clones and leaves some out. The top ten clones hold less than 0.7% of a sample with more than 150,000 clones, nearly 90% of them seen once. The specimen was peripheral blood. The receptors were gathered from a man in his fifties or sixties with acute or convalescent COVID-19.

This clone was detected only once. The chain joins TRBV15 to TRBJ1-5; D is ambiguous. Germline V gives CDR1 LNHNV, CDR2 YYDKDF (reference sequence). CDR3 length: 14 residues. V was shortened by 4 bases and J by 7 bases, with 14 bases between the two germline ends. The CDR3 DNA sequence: TGTGCCACCAGCATCGACCGCGGCGGACAGCCCCAGCATTTT. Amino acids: CATSIDRGGQPQHF.

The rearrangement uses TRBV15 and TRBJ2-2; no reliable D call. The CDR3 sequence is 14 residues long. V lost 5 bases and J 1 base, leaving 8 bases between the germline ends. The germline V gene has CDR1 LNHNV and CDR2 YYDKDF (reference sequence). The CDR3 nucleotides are TGTGCCACCAGCCTCTACGAGAACACCGGGGAGCTGTTTTTT. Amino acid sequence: CATSLYENTGELFF.

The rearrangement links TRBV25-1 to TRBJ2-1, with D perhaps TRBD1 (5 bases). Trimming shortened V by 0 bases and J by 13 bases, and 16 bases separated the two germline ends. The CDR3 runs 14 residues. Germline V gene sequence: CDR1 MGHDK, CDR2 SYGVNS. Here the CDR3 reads CASSEYNRAQGQFF. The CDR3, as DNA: TGTGCCAGCAGTGAATATAACCGGGCCCAGGGACAGTTCTTC.

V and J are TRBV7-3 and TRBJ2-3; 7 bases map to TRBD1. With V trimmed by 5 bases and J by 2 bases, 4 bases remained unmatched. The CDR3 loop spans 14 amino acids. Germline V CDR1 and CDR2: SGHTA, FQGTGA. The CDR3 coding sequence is TGTGCCAGCAGCGAGGGGGCTAACACAGATACGCAGTATTTT. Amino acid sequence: CASSEGANTDTQYF.

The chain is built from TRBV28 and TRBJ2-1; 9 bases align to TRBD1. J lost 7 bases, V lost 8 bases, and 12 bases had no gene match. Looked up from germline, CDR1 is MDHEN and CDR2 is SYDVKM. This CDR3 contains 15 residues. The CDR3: CASVLGTGNVNEQFF. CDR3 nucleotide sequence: TGTGCCAGCGTCTTGGGGACAGGGAATGTAAATGAGCAGTTCTTC.

CDR3 sequence reads: CASAGQGSYEQYF. CDR3 nucleotide sequence: TGTGCCAGCGCCGGACAGGGTTCCTACGAGCAGTACTTC. V usage is TRBV14 and J usage is TRBJ2-7, with 8 nucleotides matching TRBD1. Trimming cost V 8 bases and J 1 base; bases outside gene matches: 4. Germline lookup yields CDR1 SGHDN and CDR2 FVKESK. The CDR3 is made up of 13 amino acids.

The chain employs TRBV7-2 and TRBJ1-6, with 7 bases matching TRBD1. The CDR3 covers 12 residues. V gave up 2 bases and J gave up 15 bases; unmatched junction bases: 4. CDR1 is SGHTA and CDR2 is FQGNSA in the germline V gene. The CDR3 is CASSLLGQLLHF. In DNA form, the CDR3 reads TGTGCCAGCAGCTTATTGGGACAGCTCCTCCACTTT.

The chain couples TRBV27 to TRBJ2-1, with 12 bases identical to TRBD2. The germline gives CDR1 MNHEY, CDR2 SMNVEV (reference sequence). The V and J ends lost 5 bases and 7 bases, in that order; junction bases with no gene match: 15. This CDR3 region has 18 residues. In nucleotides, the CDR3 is TGTGCCAGCAGTCCACCAAGACTAGCGGGGGAGAGGGGGAATGAGCAGTTCTTC. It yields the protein CASSPPRLAGERGNEQFF.

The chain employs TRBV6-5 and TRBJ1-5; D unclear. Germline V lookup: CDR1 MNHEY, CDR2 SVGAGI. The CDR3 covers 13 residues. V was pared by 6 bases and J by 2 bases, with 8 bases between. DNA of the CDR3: TGTGCCAGCAGGCCTGCGGGCAATCAGCCCCAGCATTTT. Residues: CASRPAGNQPQHF.

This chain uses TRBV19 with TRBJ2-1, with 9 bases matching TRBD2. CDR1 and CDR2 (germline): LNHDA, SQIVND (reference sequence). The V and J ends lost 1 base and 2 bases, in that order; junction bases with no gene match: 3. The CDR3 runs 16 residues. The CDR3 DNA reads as TGTGCCAGTAGTATAGGGACTAGCGAGACCTACAATGAGCAGTTCTTC. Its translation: CASSIGTSETYNEQFF.

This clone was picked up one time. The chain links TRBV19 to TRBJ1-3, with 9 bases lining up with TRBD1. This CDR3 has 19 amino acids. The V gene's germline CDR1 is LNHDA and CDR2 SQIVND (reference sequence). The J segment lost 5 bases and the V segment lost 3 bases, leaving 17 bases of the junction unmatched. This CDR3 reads CASSINRDRVWVFRNTIYF. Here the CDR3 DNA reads TGTGCCAGTAGTATTAACCGGGACAGGGTATGGGTCTTTCGAAACACCATATATTTT.

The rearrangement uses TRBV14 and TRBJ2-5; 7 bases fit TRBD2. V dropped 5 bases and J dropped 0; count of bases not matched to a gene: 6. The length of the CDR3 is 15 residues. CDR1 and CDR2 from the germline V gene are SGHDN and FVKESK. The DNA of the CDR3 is TGTGCCAGCAGCTTCCGGCTAGCGGACCAAGAGACCCAGTACTTC. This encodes CASSFRLADQETQYF.

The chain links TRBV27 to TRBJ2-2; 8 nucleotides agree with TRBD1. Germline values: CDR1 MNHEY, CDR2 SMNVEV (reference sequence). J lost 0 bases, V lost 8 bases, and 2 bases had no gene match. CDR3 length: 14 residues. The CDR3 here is CASAQGANTGELFF. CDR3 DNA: TGTGCCAGCGCACAGGGGGCGAACACCGGGGAGCTGTTTTTT.